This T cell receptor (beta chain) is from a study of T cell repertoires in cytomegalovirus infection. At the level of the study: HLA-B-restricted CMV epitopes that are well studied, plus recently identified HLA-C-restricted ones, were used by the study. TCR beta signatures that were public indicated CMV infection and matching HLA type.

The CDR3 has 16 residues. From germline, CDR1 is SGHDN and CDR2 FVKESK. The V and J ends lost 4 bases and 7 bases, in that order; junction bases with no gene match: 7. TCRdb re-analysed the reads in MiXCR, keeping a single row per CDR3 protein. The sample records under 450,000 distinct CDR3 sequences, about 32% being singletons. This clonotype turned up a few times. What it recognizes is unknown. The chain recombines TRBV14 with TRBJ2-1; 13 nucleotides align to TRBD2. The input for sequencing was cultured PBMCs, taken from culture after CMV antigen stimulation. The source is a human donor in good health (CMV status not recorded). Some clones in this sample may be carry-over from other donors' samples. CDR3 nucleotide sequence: TGTGCCAGCAGCCGGCCCGGACTAGCGGGAGTTAATGAGCAGTTCTTC. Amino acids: CASSRPGLAGVNEQFF.